The table lists the clone carrying this T cell receptor (beta chain) with a few counts. The antigen remains unidentified. Germline CDR1 is MGHDK and CDR2 is SYGVNS. The CDR3 sequence is 15 residues long. Trimming at V came to 4 bases and at J to 7 bases, leaving 6 bases not matched to a gene. Every bit of the isolated RNA underwent reverse transcription, so sequencing read expressed TCRB transcripts. The method was immunoSEQ multiplex PCR; TCRdb's version includes in-frame clones alone and lacks a portion of them. The table has roughly 730,000 clones, 13% seen once. This specimen belongs to a study of beta chain features in type 1 diabetes. General study findings and limits: Shortening that was moderate but significant affected the TCRB CDR3s of Type 1 diabetes patients in all four CD4+ subsets.

The sequence was obtained from a man aged 18 to 29 with type 1 diabetes. Sequenced material: naive CD4+ T cells from blood. V and J are TRBV25-1 and TRBJ1-5, with 11 bases lining up with TRBD1. CDR3 in DNA: TGTGCCAGCAGTGGGACAGGGGGCGCGGGACAGCCCCAGCATTTT. Its translation is CASSGTGGAGQPQHF.